These 18 T cell receptor beta chains were all obtained from the same sample, sequenced in a study of blood T cell repertoires in COVID-19. Produced via immunoSEQ multiplex PCR; TCRdb's table is partial and in-frame only. The repertoire has about 250,000 clones, just under 85% of them found once; the top ten carry more than 7%. Input material: peripheral blood. All receptors derive from an elderly man with acute or convalescent COVID-19.

The rearrangement joins TRBV9 to TRBJ2-7; D not certain. Trimming removed 1 base at V and 2 bases at J, with 16 bases between. Germline CDR1 reads SGDLS; CDR2 reads YYNGEE. The CDR3 is 16 residues long. The CDR3 coding sequence is TGTGCCAGCAGCGTAACCCCAAGAACAGTCCCCTACGAGCAGTACTTC. Translation gives CASSVTPRTVPYEQYF.

The chain joins TRBV3-1 (or the pseudogene TRBV3-2) to TRBJ2-2; 7 bases are a match to TRBD1. Trimming removed 4 bases from V and 4 bases from J; junction bases left unmatched: 6. Per the germline V gene, CDR1 is LGHDT and CDR2 is YNNKEL (reference sequence). This CDR3 region has 15 residues. CDR3 region: CASSRRTGPTGELFF. CDR3 DNA sequence: TGTGCCAGCAGCCGCCGGACAGGCCCCACCGGGGAGCTGTTTTTT.

CDR3 region: CASSVGSSWYEQYF. The CDR3 bases are TGTGCCAGCAGCGTAGGATCTAGCTGGTACGAGCAGTACTTC. The chain is built from TRBV9 and TRBJ2-7; perhaps TRBD2 as D (5 bases). In germline, CDR1 is SGDLS, CDR2 YYNGEE. V gave up 0 bases and J gave up 4 bases, with 11 bases separating them. The CDR3 has 14 residues.

V is TRBV28 and J is TRBJ1-6; TRBD1 matches 8 bases. CDR1 and CDR2 (germline): MDHEN, SYDVKM. After removal of 3 bases from V and 6 bases from J, the junction contained 7 bases not matched to a gene. The CDR3 loop spans 16 amino acids. CDR3 sequence: CASSFSLGQGNSPLHF. CDR3 bases: TGTGCCAGCAGTTTTAGTTTAGGACAGGGTAATTCACCCCTCCACTTT.

As DNA, the CDR3 is TGTGCCAGCAGCTCGGGACTAGCGAATTACAATGAGCAGTTCTTC. It encodes CASSSGLANYNEQFF. The rearrangement uses TRBV7-2 and TRBJ2-1; 10 bases align to TRBD2. Germline CDR1 is SGHTA and CDR2 is FQGNSA. The CDR3 length is 15 residues. V was pared by 4 bases and J by 4 bases, with 4 bases of the junction left unmatched.

This chain uses TRBV7-6 with TRBJ2-2, with 7 bases aligning to TRBD1. After removal of 7 bases from V and 1 base from J, the junction contained 6 bases not matched to a gene. The germline gives CDR1 SGHVS, CDR2 FNYEAQ. The CDR3 has 15 amino acids. Here the CDR3 reads CASKFRQGNTGELFF. The CDR3 DNA reads TGTGCCAGCAAATTCCGACAGGGGAACACCGGGGAGCTGTTTTTT.

Here the CDR3 reads CASRSGKNIQYF. The DNA of the CDR3 is TGTGCCAGCAGGAGCGGCAAAAACATTCAGTACTTC. V and J are TRBV28 and TRBJ2-4; TRBD2 is a possible D gene (5 bases). Germline V lookup: CDR1 MDHEN, CDR2 SYDVKM. With 6 bases removed from V and 3 bases from J, the gap between germline ends came to 6 bases. This CDR3 comprises 12 residues.

The chain carries TRBV5-1 and TRBJ1-2; tentatively, D is TRBD1 (6 bases). CDR1 and CDR2 (germline): SGHRS, YFSETQ. The ends were cut back, 5 bases at V and 4 bases at J, with 15 bases in the middle. The CDR3 is 14 residues long. CDR3 DNA: TGCGCCAGCAGGGAGCAGGGGATAGTCTATGGCTACACCTTC. Its translation is CASREQGIVYGYTF.

The chain recombines TRBV6-6 with TRBJ1-5, with TRBD1 as a possible D gene (6 bases). Germline V gives CDR1 MNHNY, CDR2 SVGAGI (reference sequence). This CDR3 spans 16 amino acids. Trimming cost V 3 bases and J 4 bases, with 16 bases left between them. The CDR3 loop reads CASSYPTTGLNQPQHF. The CDR3 nucleotides read TGTGCCAGCAGTTATCCGACCACAGGGCTTAATCAGCCCCAGCATTTT.

This chain joins TRBV11-3 and TRBJ1-1, with D unclear. The length of the CDR3 is 14 residues. V shed 3 bases and J shed 2 bases, with 10 bases lying between them. Per germline, CDR1 SGHNT and CDR2 YENEEA. Here the CDR3 reads CASSFGGRNTEAFF. Written as DNA, the CDR3 is TGTGCCAGCAGCTTTGGCGGGCGTAACACTGAAGCTTTCTTT.

This clone was found many times. V gene TRBV2 combines with J gene TRBJ1-6, with 7 bases fitting TRBD1. Per the germline V gene, CDR1 is SNHLY and CDR2 is FYNNEI. The CDR3 runs 13 residues. V lost 7 bases and J lost 7; bases outside the gene matches: 4. The chain's CDR3 is CASKETGNSPLHF. The DNA for the CDR3 is TGTGCCAGCAAAGAGACAGGGAATTCACCCCTCCACTTT. The variable domain in full, completed from reference TRBV2 and TRBJ1-6, reads EPEVTQTPSHQVTQMGQEVILRCVPISNHLYFYWYRQILGQKVEFLVSFYNNEISEKSEIFDDQFSVERPDGSNFTLKIRSTKLEDSAMYFCASKETGNSPLHFGNGTRLTVT.

This clone was recorded a few times. This chain links TRBV6-6 with TRBJ2-1; D is perhaps TRBD2 (5 bases). This CDR3 comprises 15 residues. V lost 5 bases to trimming and J lost 1 base, with 12 bases between them. CDR1 MNHNY and CDR2 SVGAGI come from the germline V gene (reference sequence). The CDR3 region is CASSNSGESYNEQFF. CDR3 sequence (DNA): TGTGCCAGCAGTAATTCCGGGGAATCCTACAATGAGCAGTTCTTC.

Here the CDR3 reads CSASSGLAKNIQYF. CDR3 sequence (DNA): TGCAGTGCTAGTTCAGGGCTAGCCAAAAACATTCAGTACTTC. The chain combines TRBV20-1 with TRBJ2-4, with TRBD1 as a possible D gene (5 bases). The CDR3 spans 14 residues. Germline V gene data show CDR1 as DFQATT and CDR2 as SNEGSKA (reference sequence). The V end lost 3 bases, the J end lost 0 bases, and 9 bases lay between the germline ends.

The chain is built from TRBV5-1 and TRBJ2-1; 12 bases are a match to TRBD2. The CDR3 runs to 17 residues. The ends lost 2 bases at V and 0 bases at J; junction bases unmatched: 3. In germline, CDR1 is SGHRS, CDR2 YFSETQ. The chain's CDR3 is CASSLGLAGFSYNEQFF. CDR3 in DNA: TGCGCCAGCAGCTTAGGACTAGCGGGATTCTCCTACAATGAGCAGTTCTTC.

The chain combines TRBV5-1 with TRBJ1-6; 7 bases line up with TRBD1. Germline assignment: CDR1 SGHRS and CDR2 YFSETQ. The CDR3 consists of 15 residues. Germline trimming cut 4 bases from V and 8 bases from J; bases unmatched to any gene: 9. The CDR3 loop is CASSVGQVKDSPLHF. For the CDR3, the DNA is TGCGCCAGCAGCGTAGGACAGGTGAAAGATTCACCCCTCCACTTT. The full variable domain, its missing parts supplied by reference TRBV5-1 and TRBJ1-6, is KAGVTQTPRYLIKTRGQQVTLSCSPISGHRSVSWYQQTPGQGLQFLFEYFSETQRNKGNFPGRFSGRQFSNSRSEMNVSTLELGDSALYLCASSVGQVKDSPLHFGNGTRLTVT.

The V call is TRBV28, the J call TRBJ1-3; a weak D match, TRBD1 (5 bases). V was clipped by 6 bases and J by 1 base, with 13 bases between them. Germline lookup yields CDR1 MDHEN and CDR2 SYDVKM. The CDR3 covers 15 residues. Here the CDR3 DNA reads TGTGCCAGCAGGGCTCAGGGATGGTCTGGAAACACCATATATTTT. Its translation is CASRAQGWSGNTIYF.

This chain uses TRBV15 with TRBJ1-5; no reliable D call. Germline V gene sequence: CDR1 LNHNV, CDR2 YYDKDF (reference sequence). The length of the CDR3 is 15 residues. Deletions cut 0 bases from V and 3 bases from J, with 9 bases between. CDR3: CATSRDRGINQPQHF. As DNA, the CDR3 is TGTGCCACCAGCAGAGATCGCGGAATCAATCAGCCCCAGCATTTT.

The chain joins TRBV28 to TRBJ1-2; 8 bases map to TRBD1. V lost 7 bases and J lost 5; bases outside the gene matches: 12. The CDR3 is 15 residues long. Germline loops: CDR1 MDHEN, CDR2 SYDVKM. The CDR3 spells CASKRHGQGGYGYTF. CDR3 DNA sequence: TGTGCCAGCAAGAGACACGGACAGGGTGGTTATGGCTACACCTTC.